This T cell receptor (beta chain) was recorded in a study of T cells in localized non-small cell lung cancer. Study outcomes and limitations: Greater T cell density in blood accompanied longer overall survival. Paired adjacent lung recovered a median approximately 57 of the top 100 tumor clones. Heterogeneity remains possible because sequencing was limited to only one tumor region. The highest T cell clonality was in uninvolved adjacent lung, above tumor.

The germline V gene has CDR1 SQVTM and CDR2 ANQGSEA. The V gene lost 4 bases and the J gene lost 8 bases, with 14 bases spanning the gap. The CDR3 is 12 residues long. Data came from immunoSEQ multiplex PCR; TCRdb stores just in-frame clones and leaves some out. The sample contains fewer than 35,000 clones, approximately 87% of which appear only once. Turning to this clone: The antigen is unknown.

This clonotype was sampled from a man between 40 and 70 years old with stage I lung adenocarcinoma. The J gene is TRBJ1-2, the V gene TRBV29-1; unclear D gene. The source material was peripheral blood, sampled before any cancer treatment. The CDR3 bases are TGCAGCGTTGTGGGGATAGCTGGAGGCTACACCTTC. Amino acids: CSVVGIAGGYTF.